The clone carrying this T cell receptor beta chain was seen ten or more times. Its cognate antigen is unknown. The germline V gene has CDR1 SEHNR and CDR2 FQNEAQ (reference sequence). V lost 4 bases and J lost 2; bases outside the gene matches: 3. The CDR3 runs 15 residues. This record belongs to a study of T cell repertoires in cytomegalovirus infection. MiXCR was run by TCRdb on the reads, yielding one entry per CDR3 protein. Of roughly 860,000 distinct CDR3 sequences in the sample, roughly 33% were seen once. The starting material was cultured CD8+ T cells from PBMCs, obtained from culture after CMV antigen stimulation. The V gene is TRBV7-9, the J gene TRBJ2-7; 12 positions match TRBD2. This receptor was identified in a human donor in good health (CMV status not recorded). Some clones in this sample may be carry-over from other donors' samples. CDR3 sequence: CASSSTSGGPYEQYF. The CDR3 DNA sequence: TGTGCCAGCAGCTCCACTAGCGGGGGGCCCTACGAGCAGTACTTC.